These T cell receptor beta chains were read from a single sample in a study of PD-L1 blockade in urothelial cancer. Produced via immunoSEQ multiplex PCR; TCRdb's table is partial and in-frame only. The repertoire has 70,000 or so clones, under 90% of them found once; the top ten carry roughly 4.5%. Specimen: PBMCs, collected around atezolizumab (anti-PD-L1) treatment. Every receptor here comes from a man between 70 and 80 years old with urothelial cancer. Both conserved end residues are part of each CDR3. The order of the fields is J gene, clone size, D gene, V gene, CDR3 length, CDR3 DNA, CDR3 protein. A D gene is named only where the DNA matches it firmly. A clone size is listed for some rows: how often the clone was seen (once, few, many), or a class if it is expanded.

TRBJ2-2	few	TRBD2	TRBV5-4	17	TGTGCCAGCAGCTTGGAGCTAGCGGGAGCCAGAACCGGGGAGCTGTTTTTT	CASSLELAGARTGELFF
TRBJ2-7	-	-	TRBV5-1	14	TGCGCCAGCAGCTTGGGACAGTCATGGTACGAGCAGTACTTC	CASSLGQSWYEQYF
TRBJ1-1	few	-	TRBV6-5	15	TGTGCCAGCAGTTCCCCAGGGGCGCTGAACACTGAAGCTTTCTTT	CASSSPGALNTEAFF
TRBJ1-2	few	-	TRBV5-4	13	TGTGCCAGCAGCCCCCGGGAGCTGAGAGGCTACACCTTC	CASSPRELRGYTF
TRBJ2-5	-	TRBD1	TRBV29-1	12	TGCAGCGCCGAACAGGGGAGTAAGACCCAGTACTTC	CSAEQGSKTQYF
TRBJ2-5	-	-	TRBV5-6	14	TGTGCCAGCAGCTTCGGAGCTACTCAAGAGACCCAGTACTTC	CASSFGATQETQYF
TRBJ2-5	once	-	TRBV7-3	16	TGTGCCAGCAGCCCTCAACCGGGGGCCGCGGGGAGGGACCAGTACTTC	CASSPQPGAAGRDQYF
TRBJ2-4	-	-	TRBV28	15	TGTGCCAGCAGCAGTAGCGGAATAGCCAAAAACATTCAGTACTTC	CASSSSGIAKNIQYF
TRBJ2-6	-	-	TRBV19	17	TGTGCCAGTACCCAGGTCAGCAGTCTCTCTGGGGCCAACGTCCTGACTTTC	CASTQVSSLSGANVLTF
TRBJ2-3	-	-	TRBV7-3	15	TGTGCCAGCAGCTTAGAAGGGAGTAGCACAGATACGCAGTATTTT	CASSLEGSSTDTQYF
TRBJ2-2	few	-	TRBV29-1	13	TGCAGCGTTGAACAGGGGAACACCGGGGAGCTGTTTTTT	CSVEQGNTGELFF
TRBJ2-3	few	-	TRBV28	14	TGTGCCAGCAGCCCCCGGGTAAGGACAGATACGCAGTATTTT	CASSPRVRTDTQYF
TRBJ1-1	-	-	TRBV9	12	TGTGCCAGCAGCGTAGCGGACACTGAAGCTTTCTTT	CASSVADTEAFF
TRBJ2-2	once	-	TRBV6-5	13	TGTGCCATCCGGAAGCGGAACACCGGGGAGCTGTTTTTT	CAIRKRNTGELFF
TRBJ2-1	-	TRBD1	TRBV5-1	13	TGCGCCAGCAGCTTACCGGGACAGAATGAGCAGTTCTTC	CASSLPGQNEQFF
TRBJ2-7	-	TRBD1	TRBV11-1	14	TGTGCCAGCACCCCGAGGGACAGCCCCTACGAGCAGTACTTC	CASTPRDSPYEQYF
TRBJ2-1	-	-	TRBV28	16	TGTGCCAGCAGTTCCCCCCGTATAAGCGGCTACAATGAGCAGTTCTTC	CASSSPRISGYNEQFF
TRBJ2-7	few	TRBD2	TRBV28	20	TGTGCCAGCAGCACCCCATGGTCCGCCTTACTAGCGGTAAGCTCCTACGAGCAGTACTTC	CASSTPWSALLAVSSYEQYF
TRBJ2-7	-	TRBD1	TRBV5-1	15	TGCGCCAGCAGCTTGGCGGGACAGGGAAGGGACGAGCAGTACTTC	CASSLAGQGRDEQYF
TRBJ2-7	-	TRBD1	TRBV6-5	15	TGTGCCAGCAGTTACCGGCGGGACAGGGCCAGGGAGCAGTACTTC	CASSYRRDRAREQYF
TRBJ2-5	-	TRBD2	TRBV9	15	TGTGCCAGCAGCACCGGGACTAGCGGAGGAGAGACCCAGTACTTC	CASSTGTSGGETQYF
TRBJ1-1	few	-	TRBV28	15	TGTGCCAGCAGTCCTGCCGGAACAGGCCGTTTCGAAGCTTTCTTT	CASSPAGTGRFEAFF
TRBJ2-3	-	-	TRBV5-4	14	TGTGCCAGCAGCTTGCGTCAGGGGATAAATACGCAGTATTTT	CASSLRQGINTQYF
TRBJ2-5	-	-	TRBV7-8	15	TGTGCCAGCAGCTCGGGGGACGGCCGTGGGGAGACCCAGTACTTC	CASSSGDGRGETQYF
TRBJ2-1	-	TRBD2	TRBV5-4	15	TGTGCCAGCAGCTTTGGGGGGGTAGCGGGAAATGAGCAGTTCTTC	CASSFGGVAGNEQFF
TRBJ2-6	-	TRBD1	TRBV2	14	TGTGCCAGCGACAGGGGCTCTGGGGCCAACGTCCTGACTTTC	CASDRGSGANVLTF
TRBJ1-1	-	-	TRBV6-1	14	TGTGCCAGCAGGATAGAGGACATGAACACTGAAGCTTTCTTT	CASRIEDMNTEAFF
TRBJ2-3	-	TRBD2	TRBV7-3	15	TGTGCCAGCAGCCGGACTAGCGGCCTCACAGATACGCAGTATTTT	CASSRTSGLTDTQYF
TRBJ2-5	-	TRBD1	TRBV13	13	TGTGCCAGCAGCATGGGACAGCAAGAGACCCAGTACTTC	CASSMGQQETQYF
TRBJ2-7	-	TRBD1	TRBV19	13	TGTGCCAGCAAGCTGGGACAGGGGAGCGAGCAGTACTTC	CASKLGQGSEQYF
TRBJ2-7	-	-	TRBV18	14	TGTGCCAGCTCACCCGGGCAGGGTATCGGCGAGCAGTACTTC	CASSPGQGIGEQYF
TRBJ2-1	-	TRBD2	TRBV9	15	TGTGCCAGCAGCTTACGGACTAGCGGAAATAATGAGCAGTTCTTC	CASSLRTSGNNEQFF